The 28 T cell receptor beta chains in this list originate from one sample, sequenced in a study of blood T cells in healthy people across ages. A J-beta primer mix and a sample-barcoded 5' primer were used in a second PCR of about 7 to 12 cycles. In TCRdb, the 5' RACE reads were re-called with MiXCR into one record per CDR3 protein. The sample has about 640,000 distinct CDR3 sequences; roughly 31% are singletons. Source material: blood. These receptors were collected from a woman of 80 years or more in good health.

The table lists this clonotype with a few counts. The chain carries TRBV20-1 and TRBJ2-1; 8 bases are a match to TRBD2. Germline values: CDR1 DFQATT, CDR2 SNEGSKA (reference sequence). This CDR3 contains 13 residues. Germline trimming cut 3 bases from V and 8 bases from J; bases unmatched to any gene: 6. The CDR3 region has the DNA TGCAGTGCTAGGGGGACTAGTAGCGATGAGCAGTTCTTC. Protein product: CSARGTSSDEQFF.

This clonotype was recorded many times. The chain is built from TRBV6-5 and TRBJ2-3; TRBD1 matches at 7 bases. The CDR3 spans 15 residues. V lost 0 bases and J lost 2; bases outside the gene matches: 2. Germline-derived CDR1 and CDR2 are MNHEY and SVGAGI. The CDR3 region is CASSYSTGFTDTQYF. CDR3 in DNA: TGTGCCAGCAGTTACTCGACAGGGTTCACAGATACGCAGTATTTT.

The chain is built from TRBV7-4 and TRBJ2-3; maybe TRBD1 (6 bases). The CDR3 totals 13 residues. V was shortened by 7 bases and J by 3 bases, with 11 bases between the two germline ends. CDR1 is SGHVT, CDR2 SQSDAQ, per germline. The CDR3 region is CASKGVRTDTQYF. CDR3 nucleotide sequence: TGTGCCAGCAAGGGGGTCCGGACAGATACGCAGTATTTT.

This clonotype was found a few times. A much larger clone lies a single base off, so this may be a read error. The rearrangement links TRBV27 to TRBJ2-3; maybe TRBD1 (5 bases). In germline, CDR1 is MNHEY, CDR2 SMNVEV (reference sequence). The CDR3 totals 13 residues. Deletions cut 6 bases from V and 4 bases from J, with 11 bases between. CDR3 nucleotide sequence: TGTGCCAGCAGGCAAGCAGGGTCAGATACGCAGTATTTT. Translating gives CASRQAGSDTQYF.

This chain uses TRBV20-1 with TRBJ1-5; TRBD1 matches at 9 bases. CDR1 is DFQATT, CDR2 SNEGSKA, per germline (reference sequence). This CDR3 spans 14 amino acids. The J segment lost 9 bases and the V segment lost 1 base, leaving 7 bases of the junction unmatched. CDR3 in amino acids: CSARVPGQGRPQHF. The CDR3 DNA follows: TGCAGTGCTAGAGTTCCGGGACAGGGTCGGCCCCAGCATTTT.

The CDR3 is CASSLVGGAEKLFF. CDR3 sequence (DNA): TGTGCCAGCAGCTTAGTAGGGGGCGCTGAAAAACTGTTTTTT. This rearrangement joins TRBV7-2 to TRBJ1-4; TRBD1 agrees at 7 bases. Germline V gene lookup returns CDR1 SGHTA and CDR2 FQGNSA. The CDR3 spans 14 residues. Trimming cost V 1 base and J 7 bases; bases outside gene matches: 3.

This clonotype has just a few counts. This chain links TRBV19 with TRBJ2-7, with 10 positions matching TRBD1. The CDR3 contains 15 residues. V shed 5 bases and J 3 bases; nucleotides not matched to a gene: 7. The germline CDR1 and CDR2 sequences are LNHDA and SQIVND (reference sequence). CDR3 DNA sequence: TGTGCCAGTAGTCGGGGAGGGACAGGGGTCTACGAGCAGTACTTC. As protein: CASSRGGTGVYEQYF.

The chain combines TRBV20-1 with TRBJ2-3, with D perhaps assigned TRBD1 or TRBD2 (6 bases each). The CDR3 spans 14 residues. Germline assignment: CDR1 DFQATT and CDR2 SNEGSKA (reference sequence). Trimming left V 0 bases short and J 4 bases short, with 11 bases between. The CDR3 nucleotides read TGCAGTGCTAGAGATCACGGGGGCGCAGATACGCAGTATTTT. This gives the protein CSARDHGGADTQYF.

In DNA, the CDR3 is TGCGCCAGCAGCCAAGACGCACAGGGGGCAGGAGATACGCAGTATTTT. Translated: CASSQDAQGAGDTQYF. The V gene is TRBV4-1, the J gene TRBJ2-3, with TRBD1 identical over 9 bases. With 0 bases clipped from V and 5 bases from J, the junction kept 6 bases outside the gene matches. CDR1 is MGHRA, CDR2 YSYEKL, per germline. This CDR3 has 16 amino acids.

To note about this clonotype: Relative to the germline gene, one junction end is altered; a read error may explain this. The rearrangement uses TRBV24-1 and TRBJ2-1; the match to TRBD1 covers 8 bases. Per the germline V gene, CDR1 is KGHDR and CDR2 is SFDVKD. CDR3 length: 17 residues. CDR3 region: CATSDLVTGGGHKEQFF. CDR3 in DNA: TGTGCCACCAGTGATTTGGTCACAGGGGGAGGTCACAAAGAGCAGTTCTTC.

This clonotype has at least ten counts. The V call is TRBV20-1, the J call TRBJ2-5, with 7 bases that match TRBD1. CDR3 size: 13 residues. Germline V lookup: CDR1 DFQATT, CDR2 SNEGSKA (reference sequence). Trimming removed 6 bases from V and 5 bases from J; junction bases left unmatched: 9. CDR3 bases: TGCAGTGCGCCCGACAGGGTTCACGAGACCCAGTACTTC. It yields the protein CSAPDRVHETQYF.

This clonotype was detected many times. The chain employs TRBV2 and TRBJ2-5, with D perhaps being TRBD1 or TRBD2 (5 bases each). V lost 5 bases to trimming and J lost 4 bases, with 17 bases between them. Germline V CDR1 and CDR2: SNHLY, FYNNEI. The CDR3 runs 15 residues. The CDR3 spells CASSPDIGKGETQYF. CDR3 bases: TGTGCCAGCAGTCCGGACATCGGGAAAGGAGAGACCCAGTACTTC.

This clonotype was counted many times. The chain is built from TRBV20-1 and TRBJ2-3; 7 bases are a match to TRBD2. V shed 2 bases and J 2 bases; nucleotides not matched to a gene: 4. The length of the CDR3 is 14 residues. The germline CDR1 and CDR2 sequences are DFQATT and SNEGSKA (reference sequence). The DNA for the CDR3 is TGCAGTGCTAGACGAGCGGGGACCACAGATACGCAGTATTTT. Translated, it gives CSARRAGTTDTQYF.

The rearrangement uses TRBV20-1 and TRBJ2-1; tentative D call: TRBD1 (5 bases). Trimming stripped 1 base from V and 8 bases from J, with 15 bases between. The CDR3 loop spans 14 amino acids. Germline CDR1 is DFQATT and CDR2 is SNEGSKA (reference sequence). Here the CDR3 reads CSARGGAGNDEQFF. CDR3 nucleotide sequence: TGCAGTGCTAGAGGTGGGGCAGGGAACGATGAGCAGTTCTTC.

On this clonotype: A read error may be the cause here, since a much bigger clone is one base away. This chain uses TRBV7-2 with TRBJ1-2; D gene unclear. Germline loops: CDR1 SGHTA, CDR2 FQGNSA. The CDR3 loop spans 13 amino acids. In DNA form, the CDR3 reads TGTGCCAGCTGCTTCCCAGGAGTCTATGGCTACACCTTC. It translates to CASCFPGVYGYTF.

This clonotype came up many times. The J gene is TRBJ1-1, the V gene TRBV20-1, with D maybe TRBD1 (5 bases). CDR3 length: 13 amino acids. The germline CDR1 and CDR2 sequences are DFQATT and SNEGSKA (reference sequence). Trimming took 5 bases from V and 5 from J, leaving 15 bases between them. CDR3 residues: CSAQISGGTEAFF. The CDR3 DNA reads TGCAGTGCTCAAATTTCGGGGGGAACTGAAGCTTTCTTT.

Many counts were recorded for this clonotype. The genes are TRBV9 and TRBJ2-3; D may be TRBD2 (5 bases). CDR3 length equals 18 residues. V lost 0 bases and J 0 bases, leaving 17 bases between the germline ends. CDR1 is SGDLS and CDR2 is YYNGEE in the germline V gene. CDR3 nucleotide sequence: TGTGCCAGCAGCGTAGGCTACCGTGACCGGAGGAGCACAGATACGCAGTATTTT. Translation gives CASSVGYRDRRSTDTQYF.

This clonotype was seen ten or more times. The V gene is TRBV28, the J gene TRBJ2-7, with D perhaps TRBD1 (6 bases). Germline V CDR1 and CDR2: MDHEN, SYDVKM. This CDR3 has 12 amino acids. The V and J ends lost 11 bases and 6 bases respectively, with 17 bases between them. The CDR3 spells CAGRGLQGEQYF. The CDR3 nucleotides read TGTGCCGGACGGGGCCTACAGGGCGAGCAGTACTTC.

This clonotype was counted at least ten times. The rearrangement links TRBV7-3 to TRBJ2-1, with TRBD1 as a possible D gene (5 bases). The CDR3 covers 17 residues. Trimming left V 1 base short and J 6 bases short, with 19 bases between. In germline, CDR1 is SGHTA, CDR2 FQGTGA. The CDR3 DNA reads TGTGCCAGCAGCTTAAGCCCGACAGTGAAAGGCCGCAATGAGCAGTTCTTC. This codes for CASSLSPTVKGRNEQFF.

This clonotype was detected ten times or more. V usage is TRBV20-1 and J usage is TRBJ2-3; D not resolved. In germline, CDR1 is DFQATT, CDR2 SNEGSKA (reference sequence). This CDR3 is 12 amino acids long. V was trimmed by 5 bases and J by 4 bases, leaving 10 bases between them. CDR3 amino acids: CSAAYSPDTQYF. CDR3 DNA sequence: TGCAGTGCTGCGTATAGCCCAGATACGCAGTATTTT.

In this sample, this clonotype turned up many times. V and J are TRBV20-1 and TRBJ2-1, with 9 bases identical to TRBD2. Losses at the gene ends were 1 base for V and 8 bases for J; bases not matched to a gene: 9. The CDR3 sequence is 15 residues long. In germline, CDR1 is DFQATT, CDR2 SNEGSKA (reference sequence). CDR3 nucleotides: TGCAGTGCTAGAGTAGGCCGCGGGGGGGCCGATGAGCAGTTCTTC. This encodes CSARVGRGGADEQFF.

Regarding this clonotype: A much larger clone lies a single base off, so this may be a read error. V usage is TRBV2 and J usage is TRBJ2-1, with D maybe TRBD2 (7 bases). With 7 bases removed from V and 1 base from J, the gap between germline ends came to 11 bases. CDR3 length: 14 amino acids. The germline CDR1 and CDR2 sequences are SNHLY and FYNNEI. CDR3 region: CASNGGLSYNEQFF. DNA for the CDR3: TGTGCCAGCAACGGGGGGCTGTCCTACAATGAGCAGTTCTTC.

About this clonotype itself: This could be a read error, since a much larger clone is one nucleotide away. The chain is built from TRBV10-3 and TRBJ2-5, with 7 bases lining up with TRBD2. Unmatched junction bases numbered 21, after V lost 3 bases and J lost 11 bases. Germline V lookup: CDR1 ENHRY, CDR2 SYGVKD. The CDR3 consists of 17 residues. The CDR3 spells CAISDPLGGGRVNEQYF. The CDR3 DNA follows: TGTGCCATCAGTGACCCACTTGGGGGGGGAAGGGTCAATGAGCAGTACTTC.

This clonotype was counted ten times or more. The chain uses TRBV27 and TRBJ2-7; D not resolved. Looked up from germline, CDR1 is MNHEY and CDR2 is SMNVEV (reference sequence). The CDR3 extends over 13 amino acids. V lost 2 bases and J lost 3, with 8 bases in between. CDR3 region: CASSLGPSYEQYF. The CDR3 DNA reads TGTGCCAGCAGTTTAGGGCCAAGCTACGAGCAGTACTTC.

This clonotype occurred many times. The chain joins TRBV4-1 to TRBJ2-1; 12 bases map to TRBD2. The J segment lost 0 bases and the V segment lost 4 bases, leaving 10 bases of the junction unmatched. Per germline, CDR1 MGHRA and CDR2 YSYEKL. The CDR3 extends over 19 amino acids. CDR3 sequence: CASSRSTSGGPSSYNEQFF. The DNA for the CDR3 is TGCGCCAGCAGCCGCTCCACTAGCGGGGGGCCGAGCTCCTACAATGAGCAGTTCTTC.

This clonotype was seen repeatedly, ten times or more. The chain links TRBV5-5 to TRBJ2-3; D not certain. The germline gives CDR1 SGHKS, CDR2 YYEKEE (reference sequence). V dropped 2 bases and J dropped 2 bases, with 12 bases sitting between them. CDR3 length equals 15 residues. The CDR3 sequence: CASSLRSGNTDTQYF. The CDR3 DNA reads as TGTGCCAGCAGCTTACGGTCAGGTAACACAGATACGCAGTATTTT.

V gene TRBV7-2 combines with J gene TRBJ2-3; 10 bases agree with TRBD2. Germline-derived CDR1 and CDR2 are SGHTA and FQGNSA. The CDR3 runs to 18 residues. The V and J ends lost 2 bases and 0 bases, in that order; junction bases with no gene match: 8. The CDR3, as DNA: TGTGCCAGCAGCTTATGGGTTAAAGCGGGAGGGAGCACAGATACGCAGTATTTT. Residues: CASSLWVKAGGSTDTQYF.

Concerning this clonotype itself: The CDR3 end shows no conserved phenylalanine or tryptophan, and so a read error is likely. J is TRBJ1-6 and V is TRBV20-1, with TRBD1 identical over 7 bases. J lost 9 bases, V lost 1 base, and 9 bases had no gene match. This CDR3 region has 15 residues. From germline, CDR1 is DFQATT and CDR2 SNEGSKA (reference sequence). The CDR3 reads CSARVSQGVGSPLHC. The CDR3, as DNA: TGCAGTGCTAGAGTCTCCCAGGGGGTTGGTTCACCCCTCCACTGT.